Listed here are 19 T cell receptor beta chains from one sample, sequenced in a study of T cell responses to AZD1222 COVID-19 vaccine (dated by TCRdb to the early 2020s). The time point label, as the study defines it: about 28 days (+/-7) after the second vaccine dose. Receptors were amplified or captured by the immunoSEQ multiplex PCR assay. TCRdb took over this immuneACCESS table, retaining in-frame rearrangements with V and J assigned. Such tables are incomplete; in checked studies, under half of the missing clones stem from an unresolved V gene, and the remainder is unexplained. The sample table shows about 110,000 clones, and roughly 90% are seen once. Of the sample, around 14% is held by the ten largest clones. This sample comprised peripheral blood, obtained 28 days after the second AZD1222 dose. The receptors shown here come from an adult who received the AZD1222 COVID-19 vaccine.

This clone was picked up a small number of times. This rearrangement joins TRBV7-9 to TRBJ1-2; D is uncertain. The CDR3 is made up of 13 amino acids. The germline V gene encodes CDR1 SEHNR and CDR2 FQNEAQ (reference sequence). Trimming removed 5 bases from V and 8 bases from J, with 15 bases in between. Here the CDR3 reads CASSPAGKRGYTF. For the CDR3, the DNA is TGTGCCAGCAGCCCTGCTGGGAAGCGGGGCTACACCTTC.

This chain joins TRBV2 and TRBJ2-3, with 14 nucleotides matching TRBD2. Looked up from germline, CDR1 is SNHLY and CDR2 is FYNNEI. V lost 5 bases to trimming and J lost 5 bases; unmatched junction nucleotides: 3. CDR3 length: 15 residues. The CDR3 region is CASSPGLAGVDTQYF. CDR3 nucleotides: TGTGCCAGCAGTCCGGGACTAGCGGGAGTAGATACGCAGTATTTT. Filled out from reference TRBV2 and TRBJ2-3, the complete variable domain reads EPEVTQTPSHQVTQMGQEVILRCVPISNHLYFYWYRQILGQKVEFLVSFYNNEISEKSEIFDDQFSVERPDGSNFTLKIRSTKLEDSAMYFCASSPGLAGVDTQYFGPGTRLTVL.

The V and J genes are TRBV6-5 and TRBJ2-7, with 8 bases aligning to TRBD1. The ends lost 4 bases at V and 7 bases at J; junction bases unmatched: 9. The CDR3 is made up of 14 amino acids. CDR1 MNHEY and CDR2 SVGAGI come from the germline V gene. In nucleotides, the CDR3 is TGTGCCAGCAGTTCCCAAAGGGACAGGTGGGAGCAGTACTTC. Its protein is CASSSQRDRWEQYF.

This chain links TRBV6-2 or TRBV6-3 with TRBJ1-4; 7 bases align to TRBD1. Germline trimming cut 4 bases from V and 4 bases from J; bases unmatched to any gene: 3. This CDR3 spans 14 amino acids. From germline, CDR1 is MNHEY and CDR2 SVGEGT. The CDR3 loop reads CASSSGTVNEKLFF. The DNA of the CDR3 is TGTGCCAGCAGTTCAGGGACAGTTAATGAAAAACTGTTTTTT.

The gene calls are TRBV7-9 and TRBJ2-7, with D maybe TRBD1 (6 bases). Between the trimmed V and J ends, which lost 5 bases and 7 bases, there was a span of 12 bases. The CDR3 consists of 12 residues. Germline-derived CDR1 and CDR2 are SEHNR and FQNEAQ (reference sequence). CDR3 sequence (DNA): TGTGCCAGCAGCACCCAGGGGTGGGAGCAGTACTTC. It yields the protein CASSTQGWEQYF.

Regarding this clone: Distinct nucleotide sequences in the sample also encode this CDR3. The CDR3 DNA sequence: TGTGCCAGCAGTTTAGGAACTAGCAATCAGCCCCAGCATTTT. Translating gives CASSLGTSNQPQHF. V gene TRBV28 combines with J gene TRBJ1-5; D unresolved. This CDR3 region has 14 residues. Trimming took 2 bases from V and 0 from J, leaving 5 bases between them. CDR1 MDHEN and CDR2 SYDVKM come from the germline V gene. Drawing the rest from reference TRBV28 and TRBJ1-5, the complete variable domain is DVKVTQSSRYLVKRTGEKVFLECVQDMDHENMFWYRQDPGLGLRLIYFSYDVKMKEKGDIPEGYSVSREKKERFSLILESASTNQTSMYLCASSLGTSNQPQHFGDGTRLSIL.

The CDR3 reads CASSLTPGYGYTF. The CDR3 DNA is TGTGCCAGCAGTTTAACGCCAGGCTATGGCTACACCTTC. The rearrangement links TRBV28 to TRBJ1-2; no firm D call. With 2 bases removed from V and 4 bases from J, the gap between germline ends came to 8 bases. From germline, CDR1 is MDHEN and CDR2 SYDVKM. The CDR3 is 13 amino acids.

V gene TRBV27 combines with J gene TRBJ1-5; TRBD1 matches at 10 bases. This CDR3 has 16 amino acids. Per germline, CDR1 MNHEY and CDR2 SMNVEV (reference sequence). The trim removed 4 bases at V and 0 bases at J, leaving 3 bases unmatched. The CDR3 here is CASSSGTGASNQPQHF. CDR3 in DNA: TGTGCCAGCAGTTCTGGGACAGGGGCTAGCAATCAGCCCCAGCATTTT.

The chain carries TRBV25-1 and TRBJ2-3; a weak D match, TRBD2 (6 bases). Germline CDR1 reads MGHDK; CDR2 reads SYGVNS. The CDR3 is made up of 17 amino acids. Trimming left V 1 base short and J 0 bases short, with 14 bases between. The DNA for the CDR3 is TGTGCCAGCAGTGAATCCGGCGGGGTCGGTAGCACAGATACGCAGTATTTT. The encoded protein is CASSESGGVGSTDTQYF.

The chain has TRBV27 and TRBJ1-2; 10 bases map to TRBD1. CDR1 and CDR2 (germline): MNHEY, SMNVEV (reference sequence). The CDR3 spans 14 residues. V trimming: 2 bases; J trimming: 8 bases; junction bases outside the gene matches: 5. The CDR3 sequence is CASSLGTGDNGYTF. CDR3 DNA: TGTGCCAGCAGTTTAGGGACAGGGGATAACGGCTACACCTTC.

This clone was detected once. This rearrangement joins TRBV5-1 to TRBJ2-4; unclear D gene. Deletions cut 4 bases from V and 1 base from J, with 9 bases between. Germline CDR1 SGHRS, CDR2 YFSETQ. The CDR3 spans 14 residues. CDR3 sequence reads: CASSADNAKNIQYF. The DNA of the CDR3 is TGCGCCAGCAGCGCCGACAACGCCAAAAACATTCAGTACTTC.

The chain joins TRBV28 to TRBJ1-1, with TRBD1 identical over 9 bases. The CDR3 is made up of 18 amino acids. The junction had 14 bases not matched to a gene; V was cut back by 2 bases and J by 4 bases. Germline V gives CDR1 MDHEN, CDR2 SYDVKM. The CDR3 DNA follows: TGTGCCAGCAGTTTACCCGGAGCCCCGGGACAGGGCCTCACTGAAGCTTTCTTT. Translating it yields CASSLPGAPGQGLTEAFF.

CDR3 DNA: TGTGCCAGCAGCTTAGAGGGAAGGCAGGCCCAAGGTGAAAAACTGTTTTTT. Translating it yields CASSLEGRQAQGEKLFF. This sequence joins TRBV7-9 and TRBJ1-4; D not certain. Germline assignment: CDR1 SEHNR and CDR2 FQNEAQ (reference sequence). Trimming took off 1 base at V and 7 bases at J, with 19 bases between the two ends. This CDR3 has 17 amino acids.

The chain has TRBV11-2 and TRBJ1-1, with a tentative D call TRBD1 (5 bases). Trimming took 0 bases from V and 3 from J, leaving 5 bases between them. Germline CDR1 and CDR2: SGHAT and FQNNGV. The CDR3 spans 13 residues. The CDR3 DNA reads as TGTGCCAGCAGCTTAGAGGGGGACACTGAAGCTTTCTTT. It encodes CASSLEGDTEAFF.

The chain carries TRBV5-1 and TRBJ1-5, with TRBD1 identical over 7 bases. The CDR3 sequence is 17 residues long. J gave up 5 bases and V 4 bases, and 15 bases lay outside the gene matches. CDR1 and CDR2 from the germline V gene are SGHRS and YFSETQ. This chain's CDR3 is CASSVNPLGQEDQPQHF. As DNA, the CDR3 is TGCGCCAGCAGCGTTAATCCCCTTGGACAGGAGGATCAGCCCCAGCATTTT.

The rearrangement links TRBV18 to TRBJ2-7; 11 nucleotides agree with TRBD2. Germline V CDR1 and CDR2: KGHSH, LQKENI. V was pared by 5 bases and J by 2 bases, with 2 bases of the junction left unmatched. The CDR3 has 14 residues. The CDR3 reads CASSVSGGAYEQYF. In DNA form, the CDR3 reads TGTGCCAGCTCAGTTAGCGGGGGGGCCTACGAGCAGTACTTC.

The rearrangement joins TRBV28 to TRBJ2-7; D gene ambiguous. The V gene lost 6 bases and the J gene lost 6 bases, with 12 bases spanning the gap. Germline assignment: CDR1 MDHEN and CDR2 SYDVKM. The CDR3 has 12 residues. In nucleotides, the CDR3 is TGTGCCAGCAGCCTCACAGTCGGCGAGCAGTACTTC. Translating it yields CASSLTVGEQYF.

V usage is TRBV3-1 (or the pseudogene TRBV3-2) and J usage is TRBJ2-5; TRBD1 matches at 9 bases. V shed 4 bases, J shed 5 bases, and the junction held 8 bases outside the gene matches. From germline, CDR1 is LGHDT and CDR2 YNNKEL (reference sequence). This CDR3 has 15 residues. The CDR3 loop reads CASSPGQGRWETQYF. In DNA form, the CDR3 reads TGTGCCAGCAGCCCAGGACAGGGGCGTTGGGAGACCCAGTACTTC.

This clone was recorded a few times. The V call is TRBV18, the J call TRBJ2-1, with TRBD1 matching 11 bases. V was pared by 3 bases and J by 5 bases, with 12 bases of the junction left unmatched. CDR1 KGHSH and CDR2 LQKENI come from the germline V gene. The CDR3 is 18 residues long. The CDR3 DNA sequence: TGTGCCAGCTCACCGAAAAGCCCCGGACAGGGGGCCCACAATGAGCAGTTCTTC. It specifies CASSPKSPGQGAHNEQFF.